The 19 T cell receptor beta chains in this list originate from one sample, sequenced in a study of Tregs in tolerant kidney transplant recipients (dated by TCRdb to about 2019). Explained via the paper, the time point label denotes: blood sample drawn before combined kidney and bone marrow transplant. The library was produced with the immunoSEQ multiplex PCR assay. Imported from immuneACCESS, the table was reduced by TCRdb to in-frame sequences with V and J called. These copies leave out some clones; in studies compared against another copy, an unresolved V gene accounts for under half, and the cause of the remainder is not known. This sample's clone table shows 30,000 or so clones. The leading ten clones occupy roughly an eighth of the sample. The sample was CD8+ T cells from blood, taken before the transplant. The receptor set was obtained from a human donor who received a combined kidney and bone marrow transplant.

The sequenced CDR3 bases are TGTGCCAGCAGCCCGGGGAACTATGGC. Translation: CASSPGNYG. In full, the CDR3 is CASSPGNYGYTF. The chain joins TRBV5-4 to TRBJ1-2; D is unclear. Coverage ceases 3 residues before the CDR3 finishes, and the germline J gene fills in the end. CDR3 length: 12 amino acids. Germline V lookup: CDR1 SGHNT, CDR2 YYREEE (reference sequence). V lost 4 bases and J lost 2, with 6 bases in between.

Of note for this clone: From the germline J gene comes the end of the CDR3, since the read stops 3 residues before it. The chain joins TRBV6-2 or TRBV6-3 to TRBJ2-3, with TRBD2 identical over 10 bases. The CDR3 extends over 17 amino acids. Trimming cost V 7 bases and J 6 bases; bases outside gene matches: 16. The germline CDR1 and CDR2 sequences are MNHEY and SVGEGT. The CDR3 loop is CASNPMGVAGGADTQYF. CDR3 bases read: TGTGCCAGCAATCCCATGGGGGTAGCGGGAGGTGCTGATACG.

A note on this clone: The read comes to an end 3 residues before the CDR3 does, leaving the germline J gene to fill in the end. The gene calls are TRBV5-1 and TRBJ2-1, with D possibly matching TRBD2 (5 bases). The CDR3 has 16 residues. Germline V gene lookup returns CDR1 SGHRS and CDR2 YFSETQ. V was cut by 0 bases and J by 2 bases, with 12 bases left in between. The sequenced part of the CDR3 DNA is TGCGCCAGCAGCTTGGACGGGGTATCCCCCTACAATGAG. Protein product: CASSLDGVSPYNE. The whole CDR3 sequence is CASSLDGVSPYNEQFF.

Comment on this clone: The read terminates 3 residues before the CDR3 end, so the remaining end is supplied by the germline J gene. The V gene is TRBV19, the J gene TRBJ2-1; 10 nucleotides agree with TRBD2. CDR1 is LNHDA, CDR2 SQIVND, per germline (reference sequence). V shed 3 bases and J 0 bases; nucleotides not matched to a gene: 2. The CDR3 has 16 residues. The CDR3 DNA, read in part, is TGTGCCAGTAGTATCGGACTAGCGGTCTCCTACAATGAG. This gives the protein CASSIGLAVSYNE. The full CDR3 protein is CASSIGLAVSYNEQFF.

With regard to this clone: The read ends 3 residues before the CDR3 terminus; that terminus is restored from the germline J gene. The chain couples TRBV6-1 to TRBJ1-4; D not certain. The CDR3 contains 15 residues. V lost 2 bases and J lost 0, with 7 bases in between. Germline V gene lookup returns CDR1 MNHNS and CDR2 SASEGT. Partial CDR3 DNA: TGTGCCAGCAGTGAAATTCTTCCAACTAATGAAAAA. Its protein product is CASSEILPTNEK. The whole CDR3 sequence is CASSEILPTNEKLFF.

About this clone itself: The read gets to within 3 residues of the CDR3 end, and the germline J gene fills in the rest. The chain carries TRBV19 and TRBJ2-7; D is uncertain. Per the germline V gene, CDR1 is LNHDA and CDR2 is SQIVND (reference sequence). The CDR3 has 14 residues. V was trimmed by 5 bases and J by 1 base, leaving 12 bases between them. CDR3 amino acids: CASSPFGGSYEQYF. The DNA read from the CDR3 is TGTGCCAGTAGTCCCTTCGGCGGTTCCTACGAG.

Details on this clone: The CDR3 extends 3 residues past the end of the read, so its final part is completed from the germline J gene. The chain combines TRBV5-1 with TRBJ2-1; the D gene could be TRBD1 or TRBD2 (5 bases each). V was shortened by 3 bases and J by 9 bases, with 10 bases between the two germline ends. The CDR3 has 12 amino acids. Per germline, CDR1 SGHRS and CDR2 YFSETQ. The CDR3: CASSSTRGEQFF. The CDR3 bases that were read are TGCGCCAGCAGCTCGACGAGGGGTGAG.

CDR3 protein: CASSPDSNWETQYF. CDR3 DNA, as far as it was read: TGTGCCAGCAGCCCGGACTCAAATTGGGAGACC. The rearrangement links TRBV7-9 to TRBJ2-5; weak D call: TRBD2 (5 bases). The read ends 3 residues early relative to the CDR3; the germline J gene fills the gap. Germline V lookup: CDR1 SEHNR, CDR2 FQNEAQ (reference sequence). The ends were cut back, 5 bases at V and 5 bases at J, with 15 bases in the middle. The length of the CDR3 is 14 residues.

Points on this clone: The read halts 3 residues ahead of the CDR3 end, with the missing end drawn from the germline J gene. The rearrangement joins TRBV20-1 to TRBJ2-3; D is perhaps TRBD2 (6 bases). The CDR3 contains 14 residues. Germline CDR1 reads DFQATT; CDR2 reads SNEGSKA (reference sequence). V was clipped by 6 bases and J by 1 base, with 14 bases between them. The CDR3 DNA, read in part, is TGCAGTGCGTTTTGGGGGGTGGGCACAGATACG. Translation: CSAFWGVGTDT. The full CDR3 protein is CSAFWGVGTDTQYF.

With regard to this clone: The CDR3 extends 3 residues past the end of the read, so its final part is completed from the germline J gene. The V and J genes are TRBV7-9 and TRBJ2-7, with a possible D match to TRBD2 (5 bases). V lost 1 base to trimming and J lost 5 bases, with 12 bases between them. CDR3 length: 14 amino acids. Looked up from germline, CDR1 is SEHNR and CDR2 is FQNEAQ (reference sequence). The CDR3 reads CASSLVPGLDEQYF. The sequenced CDR3 bases are TGTGCCAGCAGCTTAGTTCCGGGGTTGGACGAG. Full variable domain (outside the CDR3, taken from reference TRBV7-9 and TRBJ2-7): DTGVSQNPRHKITKRGQNVTFRCDPISEHNRLYWYRQTLGQGPEFLTYFQNEAQLEKSRLLSDRFSAERPKGSFSTLEIQRTEQGDSAMYLCASSLVPGLDEQYFGPGTRLTVT.

In regard to this clone: The read halts 3 residues ahead of the CDR3 end, with the missing end drawn from the germline J gene. This rearrangement joins TRBV14 to TRBJ2-1; TRBD2 matches 12 bases. From germline, CDR1 is SGHDN and CDR2 FVKESK. The ends lost 5 bases at V and 9 bases at J; junction bases unmatched: 14. The CDR3 totals 17 residues. The part of the CDR3 DNA that was read is TGTGCCAGCAGCGTCCGGACTAGCGGGACTCCCAGGGGTGAG. It is translated as CASSVRTSGTPRGE. Given in full, the CDR3 is CASSVRTSGTPRGEQFF.

Turning to this clone: The read ends 3 residues shy of where the CDR3 ends; the end is completed using the germline J gene. The rearrangement uses TRBV20-1 and TRBJ1-2; 9 positions match TRBD1. The CDR3 contains 14 residues. V shed 3 bases, J shed 6 bases, and the junction held 8 bases outside the gene matches. From germline, CDR1 is DFQATT and CDR2 SNEGSKA (reference sequence). Incomplete CDR3 DNA: TGCAGTGCTAGCGGCGGGACAGGGCCGAATGGC. This codes for CSASGGTGPNG. The whole CDR3 region reads CSASGGTGPNGYTF.

About this clone itself: The sequenced fragment ends 3 residues before the CDR3 boundary, so the rest is inferred from the germline J gene. The rearrangement links TRBV5-1 to TRBJ2-1; 9 nucleotides line up with TRBD2. The CDR3 runs to 16 residues. Trimming took 4 bases from V and 4 from J; bases not matched to a gene: 9. Germline assignment: CDR1 SGHRS and CDR2 YFSETQ. The CDR3: CASSTLGLAGYNEQFF. The CDR3 bases that were read are TGCGCCAGCAGCACCCTGGGCCTAGCGGGGTACAATGAG.

As for this clone: The CDR3 end falls 3 residues outside the read, so it is completed with the germline J gene. This chain links TRBV5-1 with TRBJ2-5; weak D call: TRBD2 (6 bases). V was clipped by 0 bases and J by 1 base, with 16 bases between them. Looked up from germline, CDR1 is SGHRS and CDR2 is YFSETQ. The length of the CDR3 is 17 residues. CDR3 DNA, as far as it was read: TGCGCCAGCAGCTTGGATCGCGGACTAACCGCCCAAGAGACC. The encoded protein is CASSLDRGLTAQET. The entire CDR3 protein is CASSLDRGLTAQETQYF.

Note on this clone: The read halts 3 residues ahead of the CDR3 end, with the missing end drawn from the germline J gene. This chain connects TRBV30 to TRBJ2-5; a possible D gene is TRBD2 (6 bases). This CDR3 comprises 10 residues. V was pared by 5 bases and J by 5 bases, with 6 bases between. In germline, CDR1 is GTSNPN, CDR2 SVGIG (reference sequence). The CDR3: CAWGGETQYF. Partial CDR3 DNA: TGTGCCTGGGGGGGGGAGACC.

In the case of this clone: The read stops 3 residues short of the end of the CDR3; the missing end is completed from the germline J gene. The chain couples TRBV6-4 to TRBJ1-1; perhaps TRBD1 as D (5 bases). V shed 7 bases and J shed 1 base, with 16 bases lying between them. The CDR3 runs to 15 residues. The germline V gene has CDR1 MRHNA and CDR2 SNTAGT. The sequenced part of the CDR3 DNA is TGTGCCAGCAACCCCCCGGACAACACGAACACTGAA. Residues: CASNPPDNTNTE. The full CDR3 protein reads CASNPPDNTNTEAFF.

For this clone: The CDR3 end is not reached by the read, which stops 3 residues before it; the germline J gene fills it in. The chain has TRBV11-2 and TRBJ2-1; a possible D gene is TRBD1 (5 bases). The ends were cut back, 5 bases at V and 8 bases at J, with 10 bases in the middle. The V gene's germline CDR1 is SGHAT and CDR2 FQNNGV. The CDR3 has 12 amino acids. The CDR3 region is CASSLRVHEQFF. CDR3 bases read: TGTGCCAGCAGCCTCAGGGTTCATGAG.

Of note for this clone: The read ends 3 residues early relative to the CDR3; the germline J gene fills the gap. The chain links TRBV20-1 to TRBJ1-1; weak D call: TRBD1 (6 bases). This CDR3 comprises 15 residues. Germline V CDR1 and CDR2: DFQATT, SNEGSKA (reference sequence). The V gene lost 3 bases and the J gene lost 1 base, with 15 bases spanning the gap. CDR3 bases read: TGCAGTGCTAGTTGGCGGGACAAGCGGAACACTGAA. As protein: CSASWRDKRNTE. From start to end, the CDR3 is CSASWRDKRNTEAFF.

About this clone: The read terminates 3 residues ahead of where the CDR3 ends, so the germline J gene completes it. The chain couples TRBV20-1 to TRBJ2-7; TRBD1 agrees at 7 bases. V gave up 0 bases and J gave up 2 bases; unmatched junction bases: 7. Germline V CDR1 and CDR2: DFQATT, SNEGSKA (reference sequence). The CDR3 spans 15 residues. The CDR3 loop is CSARDQRDRPYEQYF. The sequenced CDR3 bases are TGCAGTGCTAGAGATCAACGGGACAGACCCTACGAG.